One TCR beta chain is described in this entry. As yet, its antigen is unknown. The time point: blood 2 weeks post-SBRT. Specified treatment: 15 Gy SBRT to primary tumor, nephrectomy 4 weeks later. Blood was sampled at baseline, 2 weeks and 4 weeks after SBRT. The tumor was a clear cell renal cell carcinoma. This entry is derived from a study of radiation and T cells in renal cell carcinoma. The CDR3 covers 13 residues. V lost 2 bases to trimming and J lost 6 bases, with 10 bases between them. Germline V gene sequence: CDR1 SGHAT, CDR2 FQDESV (reference sequence). The table came from immunoSEQ multiplex PCR; TCRdb's copy has only in-frame clones and leaves some out. The repertoire consists of 100,000 to 150,000 clones, with around nine tenths occurring once and the leading ten covering 5.5% to 6.5%. Study-wide results and caveats: Baseline intratumoral clonotype presence is unknown without pretreatment biopsies. In blood, top tumor clones expanded by 2 weeks, shrinking by 4.

This material consisted of blood, taken from a patient whose treatment included radiotherapy and nephrectomy. The sequence came from a woman aged 70-85 years with renal cell carcinoma. V is TRBV11-1 and J is TRBJ2-5; D may correspond to TRBD1 or TRBD2 (5 bases each). The CDR3 DNA reads TGTGCCAGCAGCTTATCGGGGCGGCAGACCCAGTACTTC. Protein sequence: CASSLSGRQTQYF. The full variable domain, its missing parts supplied by reference TRBV11-1 and TRBJ2-5, is EAEVAQSPRYKITEKSQAVAFWCDPISGHATLYWYRQILGQGPELLVQFQDESVVDDSQLPKDRFSAERLKGVDSTLKIQPAELGDSAMYLCASSLSGRQTQYFGPGTRLLVL.